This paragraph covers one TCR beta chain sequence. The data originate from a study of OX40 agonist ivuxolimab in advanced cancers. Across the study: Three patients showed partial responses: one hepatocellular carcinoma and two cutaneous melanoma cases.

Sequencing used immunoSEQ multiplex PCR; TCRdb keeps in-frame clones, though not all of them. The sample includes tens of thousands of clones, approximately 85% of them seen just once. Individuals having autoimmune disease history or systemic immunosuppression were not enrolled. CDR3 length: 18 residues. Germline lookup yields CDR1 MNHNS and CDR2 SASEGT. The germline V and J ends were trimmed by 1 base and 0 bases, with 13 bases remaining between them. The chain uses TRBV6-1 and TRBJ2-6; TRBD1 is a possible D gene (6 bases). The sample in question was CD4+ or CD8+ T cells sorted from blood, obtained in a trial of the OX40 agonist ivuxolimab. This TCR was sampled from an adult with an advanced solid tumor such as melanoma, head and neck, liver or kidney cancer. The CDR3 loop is CASSEVSRGSSGANVLTF. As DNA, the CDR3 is TGTGCCAGCAGTGAAGTGAGCAGGGGTTCCTCTGGGGCCAACGTCCTGACTTTC.